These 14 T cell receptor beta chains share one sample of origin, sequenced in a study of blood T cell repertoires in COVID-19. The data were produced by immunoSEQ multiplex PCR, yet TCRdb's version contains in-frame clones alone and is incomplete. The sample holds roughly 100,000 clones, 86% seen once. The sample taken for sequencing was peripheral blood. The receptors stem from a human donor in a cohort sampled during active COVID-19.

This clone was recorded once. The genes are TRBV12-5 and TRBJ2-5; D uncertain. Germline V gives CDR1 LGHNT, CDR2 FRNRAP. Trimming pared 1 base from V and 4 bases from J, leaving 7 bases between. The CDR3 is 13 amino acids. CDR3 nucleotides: TGTGCTAGTGGTTTGGAAGTCGGAGAGACCCAGTACTTC. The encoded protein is CASGLEVGETQYF.

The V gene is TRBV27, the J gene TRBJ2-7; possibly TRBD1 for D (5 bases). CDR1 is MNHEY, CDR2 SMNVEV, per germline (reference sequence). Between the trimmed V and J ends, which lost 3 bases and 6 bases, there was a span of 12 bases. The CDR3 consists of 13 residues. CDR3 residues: CASSFGREFEQYF. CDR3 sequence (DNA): TGTGCCAGCAGTTTTGGCAGGGAATTCGAGCAGTACTTC.

The CDR3 protein is CASSQDVPGGNEQFF. DNA for the CDR3: TGTGCCAGCAGCCAAGACGTCCCAGGGGGGAATGAGCAGTTCTTC. The chain recombines TRBV3-1 (or the pseudogene TRBV3-2) with TRBJ2-1, with D possibly being TRBD1 (7 bases). CDR3 length equals 15 residues. From germline, CDR1 is LGHDT and CDR2 YNNKEL (reference sequence). The germline V and J ends were trimmed by 0 bases and 7 bases, with 13 bases remaining between them.

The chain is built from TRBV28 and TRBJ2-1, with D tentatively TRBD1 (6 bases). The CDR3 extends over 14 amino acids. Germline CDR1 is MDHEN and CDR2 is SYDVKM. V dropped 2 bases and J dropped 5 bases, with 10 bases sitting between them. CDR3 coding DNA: TGTGCCAGCAGTTTAAGGGGGATTAACAATGAGCAGTTCTTC. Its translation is CASSLRGINNEQFF.

The CDR3 spells CASSLVGLGELFF. CDR3 nucleotides: TGTGCCAGCAGTTTAGTGGGCCTAGGGGAGCTGTTTTTT. The chain carries TRBV12-3 or TRBV12-4 and TRBJ2-2, with D hard to call. The CDR3 is 13 residues long. Trimming removed 1 base at V and 8 bases at J, with 8 bases between.

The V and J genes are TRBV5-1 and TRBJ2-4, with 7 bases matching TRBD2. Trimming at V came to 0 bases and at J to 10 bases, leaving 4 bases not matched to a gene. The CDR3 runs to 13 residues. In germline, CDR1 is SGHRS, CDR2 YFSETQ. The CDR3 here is CASSLDQGGIQYF. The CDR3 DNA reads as TGCGCCAGCAGCTTGGATCAGGGAGGGATTCAGTACTTC.

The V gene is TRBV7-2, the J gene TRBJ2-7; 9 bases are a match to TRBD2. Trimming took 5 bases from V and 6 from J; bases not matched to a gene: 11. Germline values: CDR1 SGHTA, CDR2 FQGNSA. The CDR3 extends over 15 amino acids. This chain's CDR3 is CASSLGVAGDGEQYF. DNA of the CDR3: TGTGCCAGCAGCCTCGGAGTAGCGGGAGATGGCGAGCAGTACTTC.

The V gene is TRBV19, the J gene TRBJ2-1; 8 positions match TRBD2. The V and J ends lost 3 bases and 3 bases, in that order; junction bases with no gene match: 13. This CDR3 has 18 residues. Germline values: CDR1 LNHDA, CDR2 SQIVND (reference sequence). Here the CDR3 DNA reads TGTGCCAGTAGTATTCGCGTATCGACTAGCGACTTCTACAATGAGCAGTTCTTC. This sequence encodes CASSIRVSTSDFYNEQFF.

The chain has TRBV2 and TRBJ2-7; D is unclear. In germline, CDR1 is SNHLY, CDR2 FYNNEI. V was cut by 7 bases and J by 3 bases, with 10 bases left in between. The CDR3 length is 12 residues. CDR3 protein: CASTESSYEQYF. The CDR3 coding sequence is TGTGCCAGCACCGAAAGTAGCTACGAGCAGTACTTC.

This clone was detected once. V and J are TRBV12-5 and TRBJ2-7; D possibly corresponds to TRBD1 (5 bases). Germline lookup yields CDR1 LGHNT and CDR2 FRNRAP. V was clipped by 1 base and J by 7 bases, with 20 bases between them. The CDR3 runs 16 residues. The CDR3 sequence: CASGLGTWGPAAEQYF. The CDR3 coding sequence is TGTGCTAGTGGTTTGGGCACCTGGGGCCCAGCCGCAGAGCAGTACTTC.

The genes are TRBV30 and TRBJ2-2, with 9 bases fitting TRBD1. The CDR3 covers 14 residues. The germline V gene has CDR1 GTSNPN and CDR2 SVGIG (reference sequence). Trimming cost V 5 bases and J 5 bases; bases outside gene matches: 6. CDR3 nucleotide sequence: TGTGCCTGGGCGGGGACAGGGAGGACCGGGGAGCTGTTTTTT. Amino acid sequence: CAWAGTGRTGELFF.

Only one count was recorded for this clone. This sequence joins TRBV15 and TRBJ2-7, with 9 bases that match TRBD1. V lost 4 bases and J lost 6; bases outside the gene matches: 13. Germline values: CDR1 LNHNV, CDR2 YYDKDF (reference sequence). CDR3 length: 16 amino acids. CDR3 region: CATSIAGGTGFREQYF. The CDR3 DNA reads TGTGCCACCAGCATTGCCGGAGGGACAGGGTTCCGCGAGCAGTACTTC. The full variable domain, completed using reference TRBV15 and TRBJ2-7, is DAMVIQNPRYQVTQFGKPVTLSCSQTLNHNVMYWYQQKSSQAPKLLFHYYDKDFNNEADTPDNFQSRRPNTSFCFLDIRSPGLGDTAMYLCATSIAGGTGFREQYFGPGTRLTVT.

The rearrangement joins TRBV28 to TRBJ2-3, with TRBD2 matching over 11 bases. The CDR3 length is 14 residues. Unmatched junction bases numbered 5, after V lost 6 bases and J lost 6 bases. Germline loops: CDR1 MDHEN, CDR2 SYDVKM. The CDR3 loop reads CASRTSGRFDTQYF. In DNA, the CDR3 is TGTGCCAGCAGAACTAGCGGGAGATTTGATACGCAGTATTTT.

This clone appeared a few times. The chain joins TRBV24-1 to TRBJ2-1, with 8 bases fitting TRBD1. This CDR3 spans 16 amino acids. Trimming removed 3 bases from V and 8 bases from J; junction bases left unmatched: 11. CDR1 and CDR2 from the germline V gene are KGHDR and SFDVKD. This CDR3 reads CATSDPSQGVIDEQFF. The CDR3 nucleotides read TGTGCCACCAGTGATCCCTCACAGGGGGTCATAGATGAGCAGTTCTTC.